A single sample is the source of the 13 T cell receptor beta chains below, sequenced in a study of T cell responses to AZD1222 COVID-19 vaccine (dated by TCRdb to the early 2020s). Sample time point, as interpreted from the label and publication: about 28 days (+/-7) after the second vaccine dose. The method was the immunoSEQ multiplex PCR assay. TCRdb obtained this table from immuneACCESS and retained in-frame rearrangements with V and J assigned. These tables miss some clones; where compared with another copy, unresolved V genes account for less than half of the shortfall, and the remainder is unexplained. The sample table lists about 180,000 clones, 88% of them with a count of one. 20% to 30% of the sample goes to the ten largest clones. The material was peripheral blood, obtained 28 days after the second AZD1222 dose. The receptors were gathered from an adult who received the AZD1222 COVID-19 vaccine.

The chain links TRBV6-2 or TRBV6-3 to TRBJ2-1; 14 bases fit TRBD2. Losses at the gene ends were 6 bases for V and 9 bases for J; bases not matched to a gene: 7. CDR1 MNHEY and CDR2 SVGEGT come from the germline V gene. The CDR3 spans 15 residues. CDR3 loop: CASSPGTSGRGEQFF. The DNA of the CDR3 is TGTGCCAGCAGCCCCGGGACTAGCGGGAGAGGTGAGCAGTTCTTC.

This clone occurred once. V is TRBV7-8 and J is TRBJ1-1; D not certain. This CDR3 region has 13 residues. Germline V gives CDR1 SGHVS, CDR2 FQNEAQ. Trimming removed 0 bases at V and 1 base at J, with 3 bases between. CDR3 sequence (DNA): TGTGCCAGCAGCTTAGCTGAGAACACTGAAGCTTTCTTT. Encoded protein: CASSLAENTEAFF.

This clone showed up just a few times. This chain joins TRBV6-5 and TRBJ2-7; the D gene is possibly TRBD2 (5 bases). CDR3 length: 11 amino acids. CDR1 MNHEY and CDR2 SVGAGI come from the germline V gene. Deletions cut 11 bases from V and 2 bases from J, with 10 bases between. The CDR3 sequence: CAAQEAYEQYF. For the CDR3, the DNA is TGTGCCGCCCAGGAGGCCTACGAGCAGTACTTC.

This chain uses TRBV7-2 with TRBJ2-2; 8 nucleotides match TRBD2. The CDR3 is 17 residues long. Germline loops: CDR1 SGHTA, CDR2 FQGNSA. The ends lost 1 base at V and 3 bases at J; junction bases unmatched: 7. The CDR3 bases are TGTGCCAGCAGCTTAGTTGGCGGGGGGCTTGACACCGGGGAGCTGTTTTTT. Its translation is CASSLVGGGLDTGELFF.

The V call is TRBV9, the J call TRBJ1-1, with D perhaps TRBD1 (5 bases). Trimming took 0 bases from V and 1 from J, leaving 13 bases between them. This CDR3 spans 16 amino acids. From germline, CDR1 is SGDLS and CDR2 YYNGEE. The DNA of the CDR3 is TGTGCCAGCAGCGTAGCCGGGGACCGCCGGAACACTGAAGCTTTCTTT. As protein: CASSVAGDRRNTEAFF. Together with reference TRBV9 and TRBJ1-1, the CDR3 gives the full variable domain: DSGVTQTPKHLITATGQRVTLRCSPRSGDLSVYWYQQSLDQGLQFLIQYYNGEERAKGNILERFSAQQFPDLHSELNLSSLELGDSALYFCASSVAGDRRNTEAFFGQGTRLTVV.

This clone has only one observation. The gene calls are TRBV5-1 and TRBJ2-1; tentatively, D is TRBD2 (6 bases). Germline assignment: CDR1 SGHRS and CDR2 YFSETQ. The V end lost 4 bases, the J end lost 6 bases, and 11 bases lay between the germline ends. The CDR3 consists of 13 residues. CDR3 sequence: CASSPGEVNEQFF. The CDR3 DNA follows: TGCGCCAGCAGCCCGGGGGAGGTCAATGAGCAGTTCTTC.

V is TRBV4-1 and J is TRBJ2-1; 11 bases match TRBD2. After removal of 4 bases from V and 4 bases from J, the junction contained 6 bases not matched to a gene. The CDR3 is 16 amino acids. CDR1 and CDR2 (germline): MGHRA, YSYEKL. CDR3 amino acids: CASSLLAGGGYNEQFF. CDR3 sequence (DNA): TGCGCCAGCAGCCTTCTAGCGGGAGGAGGTTACAATGAGCAGTTCTTC.

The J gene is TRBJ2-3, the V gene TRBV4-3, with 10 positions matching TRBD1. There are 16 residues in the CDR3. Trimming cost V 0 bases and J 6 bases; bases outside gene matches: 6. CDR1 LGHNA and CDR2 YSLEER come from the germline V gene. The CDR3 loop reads CASSQEATGGLDTQYF. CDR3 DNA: TGCGCCAGCAGCCAAGAAGCGACAGGGGGCTTGGATACGCAGTATTTT.

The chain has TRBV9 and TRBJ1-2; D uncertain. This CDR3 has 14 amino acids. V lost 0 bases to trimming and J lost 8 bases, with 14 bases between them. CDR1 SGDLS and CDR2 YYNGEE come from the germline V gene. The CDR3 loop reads CASSVGPEVRGYTF. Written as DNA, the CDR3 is TGTGCCAGCAGCGTAGGACCAGAAGTGCGGGGCTACACCTTC.

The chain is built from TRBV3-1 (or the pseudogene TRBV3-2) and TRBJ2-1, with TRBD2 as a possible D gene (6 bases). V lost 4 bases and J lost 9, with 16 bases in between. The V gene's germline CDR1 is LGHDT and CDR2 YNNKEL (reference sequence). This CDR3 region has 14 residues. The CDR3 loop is CASSRDFLGSEQFF. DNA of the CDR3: TGTGCCAGCAGCCGGGACTTTCTAGGTAGTGAGCAGTTCTTC.

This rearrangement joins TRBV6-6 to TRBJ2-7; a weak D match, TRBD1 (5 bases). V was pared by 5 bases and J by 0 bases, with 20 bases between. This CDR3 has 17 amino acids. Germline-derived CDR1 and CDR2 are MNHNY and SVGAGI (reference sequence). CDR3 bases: TGTGCCAGCAGTCGCCAGCTAACAGGAATCAGCTCCTACGAGCAGTACTTC. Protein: CASSRQLTGISSYEQYF.

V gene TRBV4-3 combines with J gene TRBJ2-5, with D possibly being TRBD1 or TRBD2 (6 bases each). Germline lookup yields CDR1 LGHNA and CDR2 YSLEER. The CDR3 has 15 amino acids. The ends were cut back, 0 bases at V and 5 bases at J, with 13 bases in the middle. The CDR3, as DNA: TGCGCCAGCAGCCAAGATTTGGGGGCGGGGGAGACCCAGTACTTC. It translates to CASSQDLGAGETQYF.

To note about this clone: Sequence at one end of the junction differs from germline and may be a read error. As DNA, the CDR3 is TGCAGCGGTGTCCGGGGCCCAGAGGCCCAGTACTTC. It encodes CSGVRGPEAQYF. The chain couples TRBV29-1 to TRBJ2-5; tentatively, D is TRBD1 or TRBD2 (5 bases each). The germline V gene encodes CDR1 SQVTM and CDR2 ANQGSEA. This CDR3 has 12 amino acids.